The 14 T cell receptor beta chains presented below share a single source sample, sequenced in a study of response to subunit inactivated influenza vaccine. TCRdb re-analysed the RT-PCR reads in MiXCR, keeping a single row per CDR3 protein. The sample yields fewer than 350,000 distinct CDR3 sequences, roughly a fifth seen once. This material consisted of PBMCs from blood, taken about 20 months after vaccination. These TCRs come from a man aged 45 to 75 who received an inactivated influenza vaccine.

This clonotype was picked up many times. J is TRBJ2-1 and V is TRBV11-2; TRBD2 agrees at 13 bases. This CDR3 is built from 15 residues. V lost 5 bases, J lost 5 bases, and 3 bases stayed unmatched. The germline V gene has CDR1 SGHAT and CDR2 FQNNGV. CDR3 in DNA: TGTGCCAGCAGCGCCGGGACTAGCGGGAACAATGAGCAGTTCTTC. Translating it yields CASSAGTSGNNEQFF.

This clonotype was observed a handful of times. J is TRBJ2-7 and V is TRBV28; weak D call: TRBD2 (7 bases). There are 14 residues in the CDR3. V was trimmed by 6 bases and J by 1 base, leaving 13 bases between them. Germline V gene data show CDR1 as MDHEN and CDR2 as SYDVKM. CDR3 coding DNA: TGTGCCAGCAGATCCCGGGGGGCTTCCTACGAGCAGTACTTC. Its protein product is CASRSRGASYEQYF.

This clonotype was observed a handful of times. The chain joins TRBV6-1 to TRBJ1-4, with D uncertain. From germline, CDR1 is MNHNS and CDR2 SASEGT. V shed 5 bases and J shed 7 bases, with 14 bases lying between them. CDR3 size: 14 residues. This chain's CDR3 is CASSPRVSGEKLFF. The CDR3, as DNA: TGTGCCAGCAGTCCAAGGGTGTCGGGTGAAAAACTGTTTTTT.

This clonotype has at least ten counts. The genes are TRBV5-1 and TRBJ1-2, with D perhaps matching TRBD1 (6 bases). The CDR3 is 14 residues long. V was pared by 0 bases and J by 4 bases, with 10 bases between. Germline CDR1 reads SGHRS; CDR2 reads YFSETQ. CDR3 sequence reads: CASSLGQALYGYTF. The CDR3 DNA sequence: TGCGCCAGCAGCTTGGGACAGGCGCTCTATGGCTACACCTTC.

Only a few counts were recorded for this clonotype. J is TRBJ2-5 and V is TRBV6-2 or TRBV6-3; possibly TRBD1 for D (5 bases). V was pared by 6 bases and J by 1 base, with 15 bases between. The CDR3 sequence is 15 residues long. Germline V CDR1 and CDR2: MNHEY, SVGEGT. The CDR3 DNA reads TGTGCCAGCAGCTTATGGTTCAGGGTCCAAGAGACCCAGTACTTC. Translated: CASSLWFRVQETQYF.

This chain connects TRBV12-3 or TRBV12-4 to TRBJ1-5; the match to TRBD1 covers 8 bases. Germline trimming cut 4 bases from V and 2 bases from J; bases unmatched to any gene: 4. This CDR3 is 15 amino acids long. The CDR3 bases are TGTGCCAGCAGTTCTCCGGGACAGGGCAATCAGCCCCAGCATTTT. Protein sequence: CASSSPGQGNQPQHF.

As concerns this clonotype: A read error may account for a junction end that differs from germline. The chain recombines TRBV5-6 with TRBJ1-5; the D gene is possibly TRBD1 (5 bases). The germline V gene encodes CDR1 SGHDT and CDR2 YYEEEE. The CDR3 is made up of 15 amino acids. The CDR3: CASSLGQLVNQPQHF. As DNA, the CDR3 is TGTGCCAGCAGCTTGGGACAGCTAGTCAATCAGCCCCAGCATTTC.

The rearrangement uses TRBV10-3 and TRBJ2-5; TRBD2 agrees at 7 bases. V gave up 4 bases and J gave up 2 bases; unmatched junction bases: 4. The CDR3 spans 14 residues. The V gene's germline CDR1 is ENHRY and CDR2 SYGVKD. CDR3 bases: TGTGCCATCAGTGCGTCAGCGGGGCAAGAGACCCAGTACTTC. Encoded protein: CAISASAGQETQYF.

This chain connects TRBV11-2 to TRBJ2-3; no reliable D call. V was clipped by 5 bases and J by 0 bases, with 9 bases between them. Germline CDR1 reads SGHAT; CDR2 reads FQNNGV. This CDR3 region has 14 residues. CDR3 region: CASSQEDSTDTQYF. DNA of the CDR3: TGTGCCAGCAGCCAAGAGGACAGCACAGATACGCAGTATTTT.

This clonotype was counted between two and nine times. V and J are TRBV5-5 and TRBJ1-5; TRBD1 might be the D (6 bases). The germline V gene has CDR1 SGHKS and CDR2 YYEKEE (reference sequence). The CDR3 covers 14 residues. With 0 bases removed from V and 7 bases from J, the gap between germline ends came to 11 bases. The CDR3 DNA reads as TGTGCCAGCAGCTTGGTGCCCCAGGGGCAGCCCCAGCATTTT. Its translation: CASSLVPQGQPQHF.

This clonotype was picked up a small number of times. This chain links TRBV12-3 or TRBV12-4 with TRBJ2-7; 7 nucleotides align to TRBD1. V was clipped by 5 bases and J by 7 bases; unmatched bases: 8. The CDR3 covers 13 residues. The CDR3 coding sequence is TGTGCCAGCAGTGAAGGACAGGCCGTTGAGCAGTACTTC. It translates to CASSEGQAVEQYF.

This clonotype was counted many times. This chain uses TRBV2 with TRBJ2-3; D gene unclear. This CDR3 is built from 15 residues. Germline V gene lookup returns CDR1 SNHLY and CDR2 FYNNEI. V shed 4 bases and J shed 2 bases, with 13 bases lying between them. The CDR3 spells CASSVVDLITDTQYF. The CDR3 DNA reads TGTGCCAGCAGTGTAGTAGACCTGATCACAGATACGCAGTATTTT.

The chain links TRBV28 to TRBJ1-5, with D unresolved. This CDR3 spans 14 amino acids. Germline assignment: CDR1 MDHEN and CDR2 SYDVKM. V lost 7 bases, J lost 0 bases, and 10 bases lay in between. CDR3: CASTRTVSNQPQHF. CDR3 nucleotides: TGTGCCAGCACCCGGACGGTTAGCAATCAGCCCCAGCATTTT.

The rearrangement links TRBV9 to TRBJ2-7; 9 positions agree with TRBD2. Germline assignment: CDR1 SGDLS and CDR2 YYNGEE. The V gene end was trimmed by 4 bases and the J gene end by 0 bases; junction bases not matched to a gene: 2. This CDR3 comprises 14 residues. This CDR3 is CASSKGLASYEQYF. The DNA for the CDR3 is TGTGCCAGCAGCAAGGGACTAGCCTCCTACGAGCAGTACTTC.